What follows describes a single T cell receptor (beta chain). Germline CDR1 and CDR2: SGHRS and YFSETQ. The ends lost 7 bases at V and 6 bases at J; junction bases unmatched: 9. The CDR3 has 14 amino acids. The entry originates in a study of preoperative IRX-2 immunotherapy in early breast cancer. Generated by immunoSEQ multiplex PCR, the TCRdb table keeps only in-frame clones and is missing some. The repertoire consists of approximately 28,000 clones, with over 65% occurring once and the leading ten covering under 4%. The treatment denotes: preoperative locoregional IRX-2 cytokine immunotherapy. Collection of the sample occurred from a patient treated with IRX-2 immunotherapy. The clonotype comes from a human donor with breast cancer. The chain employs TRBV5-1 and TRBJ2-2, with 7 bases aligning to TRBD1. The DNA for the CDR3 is TGCGCCAGCGAGGCGAAAACAGGGGCCGGGGAGCTGTTTTTT. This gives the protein CASEAKTGAGELFF.